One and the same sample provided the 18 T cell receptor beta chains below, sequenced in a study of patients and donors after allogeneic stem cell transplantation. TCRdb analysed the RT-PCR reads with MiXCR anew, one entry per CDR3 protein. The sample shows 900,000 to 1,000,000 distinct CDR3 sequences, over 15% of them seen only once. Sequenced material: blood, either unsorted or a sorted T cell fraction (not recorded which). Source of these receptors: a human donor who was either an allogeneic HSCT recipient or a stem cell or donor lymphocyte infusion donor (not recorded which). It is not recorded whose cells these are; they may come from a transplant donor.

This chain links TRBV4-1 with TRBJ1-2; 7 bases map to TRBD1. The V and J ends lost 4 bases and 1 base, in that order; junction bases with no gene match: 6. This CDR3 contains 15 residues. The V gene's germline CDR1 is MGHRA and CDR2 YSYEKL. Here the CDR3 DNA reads TGCGCCAGCAGCCCTAGGGACAGAAGTAACTATGGCTACACCTTC. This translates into CASSPRDRSNYGYTF.

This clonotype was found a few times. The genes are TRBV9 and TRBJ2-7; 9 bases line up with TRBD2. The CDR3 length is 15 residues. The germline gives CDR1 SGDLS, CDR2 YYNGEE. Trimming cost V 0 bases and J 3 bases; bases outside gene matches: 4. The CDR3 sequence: CASSVEGSGSYEQYF. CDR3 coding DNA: TGTGCCAGCAGCGTAGAAGGTAGCGGGAGCTACGAGCAGTACTTC.

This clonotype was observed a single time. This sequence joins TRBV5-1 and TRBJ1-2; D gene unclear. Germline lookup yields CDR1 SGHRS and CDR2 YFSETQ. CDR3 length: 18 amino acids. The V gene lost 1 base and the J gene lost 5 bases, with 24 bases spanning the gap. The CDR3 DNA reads TGCGCCAGCAGCTTGTCCATTAGGGCGAACCATGACTCGTATGGCTACACCTTC. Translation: CASSLSIRANHDSYGYTF.

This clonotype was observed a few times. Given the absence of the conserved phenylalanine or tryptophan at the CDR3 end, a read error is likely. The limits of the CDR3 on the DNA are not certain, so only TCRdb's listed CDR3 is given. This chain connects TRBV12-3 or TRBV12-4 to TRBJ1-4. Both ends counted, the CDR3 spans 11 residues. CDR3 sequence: CASSRDGCAHP.

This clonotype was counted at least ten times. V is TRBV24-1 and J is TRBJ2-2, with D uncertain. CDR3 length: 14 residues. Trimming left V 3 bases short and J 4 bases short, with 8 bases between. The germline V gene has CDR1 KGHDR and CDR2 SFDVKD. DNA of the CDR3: TGTGCCACCAGTGATGTAGGGCCCACCGGGGAGCTGTTTTTT. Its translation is CATSDVGPTGELFF.

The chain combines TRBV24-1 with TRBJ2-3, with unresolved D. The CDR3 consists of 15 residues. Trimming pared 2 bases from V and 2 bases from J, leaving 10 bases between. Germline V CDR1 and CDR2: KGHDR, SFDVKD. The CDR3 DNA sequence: TGTGCCACCAGTGATTCGGTTACAGCCACAGATACGCAGTATTTT. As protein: CATSDSVTATDTQYF.

CDR3 loop: CASSLALAGGGELFF. The CDR3 DNA is TGCGCCAGCAGCTTGGCTCTAGCGGGAGGCGGGGAGCTGTTTTTT. The genes are TRBV5-1 and TRBJ2-2; 11 bases match TRBD2. Germline V gene sequence: CDR1 SGHRS, CDR2 YFSETQ. The J segment lost 7 bases and the V segment lost 0 bases, leaving 2 bases of the junction unmatched. The CDR3 covers 15 residues. Using reference TRBV5-1 and TRBJ2-2 for the parts outside the CDR3, the full variable domain is KAGVTQTPRYLIKTRGQQVTLSCSPISGHRSVSWYQQTPGQGLQFLFEYFSETQRNKGNFPGRFSGRQFSNSRSEMNVSTLELGDSALYLCASSLALAGGGELFFGEGSRLTVL.

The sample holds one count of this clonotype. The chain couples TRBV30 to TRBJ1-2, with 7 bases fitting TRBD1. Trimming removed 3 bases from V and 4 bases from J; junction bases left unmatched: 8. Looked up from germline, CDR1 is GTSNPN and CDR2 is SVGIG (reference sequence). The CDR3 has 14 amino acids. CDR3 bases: TGTGCCTGGAGGGGGCAGGGGGATTTCTATGGCTACACCTTC. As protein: CAWRGQGDFYGYTF.

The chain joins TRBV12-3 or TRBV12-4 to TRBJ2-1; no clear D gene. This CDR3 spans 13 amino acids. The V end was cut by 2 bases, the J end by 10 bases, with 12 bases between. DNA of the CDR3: TGTGCCAGCAGTTTAAGAAAGGGTGGCGAGCAGTTCTTC. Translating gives CASSLRKGGEQFF.

The CDR3 coding sequence is TGTGCCAGCAGCCCCTTGGGGGGGAAGCTGGGGCAGTTCTTC. Protein product: CASSPLGGKLGQFF. The rearrangement joins TRBV7-9 to TRBJ2-1; 7 bases are shared with TRBD2. CDR1 SEHNR and CDR2 FQNEAQ come from the germline V gene (reference sequence). The CDR3 is 14 residues long. J was trimmed by 12 bases and V by 5 bases; bases with no gene match: 13.

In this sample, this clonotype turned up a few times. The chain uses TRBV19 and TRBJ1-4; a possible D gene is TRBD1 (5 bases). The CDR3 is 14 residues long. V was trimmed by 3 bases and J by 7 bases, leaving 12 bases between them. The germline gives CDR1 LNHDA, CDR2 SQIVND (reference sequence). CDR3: CASSITGGGEKLFF. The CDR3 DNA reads TGTGCCAGTAGTATCACGGGGGGTGGTGAAAAACTGTTTTTT.

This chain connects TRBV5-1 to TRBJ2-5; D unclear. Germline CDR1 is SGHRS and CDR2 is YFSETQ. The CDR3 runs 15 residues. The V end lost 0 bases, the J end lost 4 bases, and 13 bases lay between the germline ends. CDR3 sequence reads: CASSLGSAAVETQYF. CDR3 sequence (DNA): TGCGCCAGCAGCTTGGGAAGCGCCGCGGTAGAGACCCAGTACTTC.

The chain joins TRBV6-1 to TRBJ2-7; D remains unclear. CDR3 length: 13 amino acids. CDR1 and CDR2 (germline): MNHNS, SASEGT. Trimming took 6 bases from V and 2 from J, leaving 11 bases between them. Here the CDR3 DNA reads TGTGCCAGCAGGGCCTCTGACACCTACGAGCAGTACTTC. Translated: CASRASDTYEQYF.

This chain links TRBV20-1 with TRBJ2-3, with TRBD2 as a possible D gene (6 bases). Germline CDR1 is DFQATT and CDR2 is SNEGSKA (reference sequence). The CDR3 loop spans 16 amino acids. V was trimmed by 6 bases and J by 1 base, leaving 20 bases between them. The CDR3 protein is CSAAHPLRGRTDTQYF. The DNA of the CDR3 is TGCAGTGCCGCCCATCCGTTGCGGGGACGCACAGATACGCAGTATTTT.

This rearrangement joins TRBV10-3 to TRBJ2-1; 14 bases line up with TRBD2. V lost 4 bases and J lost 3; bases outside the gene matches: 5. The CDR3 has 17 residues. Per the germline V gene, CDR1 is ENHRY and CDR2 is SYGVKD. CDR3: CAISAGLAGVVYNEQFF. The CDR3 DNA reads TGTGCCATCAGTGCGGGACTAGCGGGAGTAGTCTACAATGAGCAGTTCTTC.

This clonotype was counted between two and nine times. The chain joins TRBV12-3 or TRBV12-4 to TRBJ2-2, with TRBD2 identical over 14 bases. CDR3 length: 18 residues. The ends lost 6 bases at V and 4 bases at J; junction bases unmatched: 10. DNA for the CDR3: TGTGCCAGCAGGGGACTAGCGGGAGAATTTCCTCTCACCGGGGAGCTGTTTTTT. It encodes CASRGLAGEFPLTGELFF.

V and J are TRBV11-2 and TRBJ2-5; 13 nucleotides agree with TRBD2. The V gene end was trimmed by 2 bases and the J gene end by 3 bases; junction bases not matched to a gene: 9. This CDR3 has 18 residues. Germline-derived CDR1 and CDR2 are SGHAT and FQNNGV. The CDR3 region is CASSLLTGGLAGEETQYF. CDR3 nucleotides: TGTGCCAGCAGCTTACTGACGGGAGGACTAGCGGGAGAAGAGACCCAGTACTTC.

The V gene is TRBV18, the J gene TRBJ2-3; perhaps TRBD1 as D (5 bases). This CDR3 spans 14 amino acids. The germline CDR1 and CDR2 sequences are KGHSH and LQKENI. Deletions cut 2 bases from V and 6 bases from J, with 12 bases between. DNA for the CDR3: TGTGCCAGCTCACCAAGATGGCAGGGCGATACGCAGTATTTT. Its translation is CASSPRWQGDTQYF.